The rows below give T cell receptor beta chains drawn from one sample of a study of T cells expressing NK-cell markers. Each CDR3 protein gets one entry in TCRdb, which reprocessed the 5' RACE reads and gives no DNA. This table holds about 550,000 distinct CDR3 sequences. Sequenced sample: blood T cells: a sorted CD56 or NKG2C T cell subset, CD4+ or CD8+ T cells, or bulk PBMC T cells (not recorded which). These receptors were taken from a man between 18 and 35 years old in good health. CDR3s include the opening cysteine and the closing phenylalanine or tryptophan.

V gene	J gene	CDR3 protein
TRBV7-2	TRBJ2-2	CASSLRGGGSAGELFF
TRBV18	TRBJ2-1	CASSPPGLAGLLGEQFF
TRBV4-1	TRBJ1-5	CASSPRGGDQPQHF
TRBV5-1	TRBJ2-3	CASSLTLAVFTDTQYF
TRBV20-1	TRBJ1-5	CSASGAGVGSQPQHF
TRBV15	TRBJ2-1	CATSRGLPNEQFF
TRBV29-1	TRBJ1-4	CSVHFRSSNEKLFF
TRBV7-2	TRBJ2-2	CASSFGPGGRELFF
TRBV21-1	TRBJ1-5	CASSATGVQASYNQPQHF
TRBV12-3/TRBV12-4	TRBJ2-3	CASSLTSGIDTQYF